These 14 T cell receptor beta chains originate from one sample sequenced in a study of pediatric ulcerative colitis (dated by TCRdb to about 2019). During colonoscopy, one to two rectal pinch biopsies were obtained for research purposes. Libraries were built with the immunoSEQ multiplex PCR assay. This is the immuneACCESS table as TCRdb keeps it, with only in-frame sequences that have V and J called. A part of the clones is gone; compared with another copy, unresolved V genes explain less than half, and the rest is unexplained. The sample has approximately 40,000 clones on record, about 81% of them singletons. 7.5% to 9% of the sample rests with the top ten. The sample consisted of gut tissue. The source is a boy aged 5 to 17 with severe ulcerative colitis.

The chain has TRBV6-5 and TRBJ2-3; TRBD2 matches 9 bases. Germline V lookup: CDR1 MNHEY, CDR2 SVGAGI. The CDR3 covers 16 residues. V was pared by 0 bases and J by 6 bases, with 7 bases of the junction left unmatched. CDR3 in DNA: TGTGCCAGCAGTTACTCGAGCGGGGGGCTGGGGGATACGCAGTATTTT. Residues: CASSYSSGGLGDTQYF.

The genes are TRBV29-1 and TRBJ1-2; 8 bases align to TRBD1. CDR1 and CDR2 from the germline V gene are SQVTM and ANQGSEA. The trim removed 0 bases at V and 8 bases at J, leaving 5 bases unmatched. The CDR3 runs to 13 residues. The CDR3 DNA reads as TGCAGCGTTGAAGAATTGGACAGGGACGGCTACACCTTC. Protein: CSVEELDRDGYTF.

The CDR3 here is CASSLGVELNTEAFF. The CDR3 DNA follows: TGCGCCAGCAGCTTGGGGGTAGAATTGAACACTGAAGCTTTCTTT. The rearrangement uses TRBV5-1 and TRBJ1-1; D is uncertain. V lost 0 bases to trimming and J lost 0 bases, with 9 bases between them. In germline, CDR1 is SGHRS, CDR2 YFSETQ. This CDR3 has 15 residues.

The chain couples TRBV5-1 to TRBJ1-1; D possibly corresponds to TRBD1 (6 bases). Germline loops: CDR1 SGHRS, CDR2 YFSETQ. V was cut by 4 bases and J by 1 base, with 20 bases left in between. This CDR3 has 17 amino acids. Here the CDR3 reads CASSLIQGMGPNTEAFF. Here the CDR3 DNA reads TGCGCCAGCAGCCTCATACAGGGAATGGGCCCGAACACTGAAGCTTTCTTT.

The chain employs TRBV11-2 and TRBJ1-1; perhaps TRBD1 as D (5 bases). Germline V lookup: CDR1 SGHAT, CDR2 FQNNGV. This CDR3 contains 15 residues. V lost 5 bases and J lost 4, with 17 bases in between. The CDR3 loop is CASSGGVRLSTEAFF. DNA of the CDR3: TGTGCCAGCAGCGGGGGGGTACGGCTCAGCACTGAAGCTTTCTTT.

This clone was seen a handful of times. V usage is TRBV12-5 and J usage is TRBJ1-5; D not resolved. V lost 5 bases and J lost 3, with 8 bases in between. The CDR3 is 13 residues long. Germline CDR1 is LGHNT and CDR2 is FRNRAP. The CDR3 DNA reads as TGTGCTAGTGGTGCAGAAACCAATCAGCCCCAGCATTTT. Its translation is CASGAETNQPQHF.

Regarding this clone: The CDR3 carries no conserved terminal phenylalanine or tryptophan, so it likely arises from a read error. No DNA is shown, since the ends of the CDR3 on it are uncertain; the CDR3 is the one TCRdb lists. V gene TRBV21-1 combines with J gene TRBJ1-6. TRBV21-1 is an annotated pseudogene. The CDR3 length is 15 residues, termini included. CDR3 amino acids: CASSKEGRGNSPLHL.

The rearrangement links TRBV30 to TRBJ1-6; D not resolved. Germline V gene lookup returns CDR1 GTSNPN and CDR2 SVGIG (reference sequence). The ends were cut back, 2 bases at V and 7 bases at J, with 12 bases in the middle. The length of the CDR3 is 14 residues. The CDR3 nucleotides read TGTGCCTGGAGTAGGTTAGGGAACAATTCACCCCTCCACTTT. Translated, it gives CAWSRLGNNSPLHF.

This chain links TRBV5-1 with TRBJ2-7, with 9 positions matching TRBD1. This CDR3 comprises 13 residues. Germline V gene sequence: CDR1 SGHRS, CDR2 YFSETQ. V lost 4 bases and J lost 6; bases outside the gene matches: 5. The DNA for the CDR3 is TGCGCCAGCAGCATGGGACAGGGAGGCGAGCAGTACTTC. Translating gives CASSMGQGGEQYF.

Details on this clone: Given the absence of the conserved phenylalanine or tryptophan at the CDR3 end, a read error is likely. The chain has TRBV4-1 and TRBJ1-6; maybe TRBD1 (5 bases). CDR1 is MGHRA, CDR2 YSYEKL, per germline. CDR3 length: 18 residues. V lost 4 bases and J lost 0, with 16 bases in between. CDR3 DNA: TGCGCCAGCAGCCTTTTCTTGGGGGTCGGCTCCTATAATTCACCCCTCCACCTT. Protein: CASSLFLGVGSYNSPLHL.

The V call is TRBV2, the J call TRBJ2-7; D gene uncertain. With 7 bases removed from V and 2 bases from J, the gap between germline ends came to 12 bases. CDR1 and CDR2 from the germline V gene are SNHLY and FYNNEI. The CDR3 covers 13 residues. The CDR3 spells CASKKGITYEQYF. The CDR3 bases are TGTGCCAGCAAGAAGGGAATAACCTACGAGCAGTACTTC. Drawing the rest from reference TRBV2 and TRBJ2-7, the complete variable domain is EPEVTQTPSHQVTQMGQEVILRCVPISNHLYFYWYRQILGQKVEFLVSFYNNEISEKSEIFDDQFSVERPDGSNFTLKIRSTKLEDSAMYFCASKKGITYEQYFGPGTRLTVT.

V and J are TRBV27 and TRBJ2-5; D is undetermined. V was shortened by 2 bases and J by 5 bases, with 9 bases between the two germline ends. This CDR3 comprises 13 residues. Germline V gene lookup returns CDR1 MNHEY and CDR2 SMNVEV (reference sequence). The CDR3, as DNA: TGTGCCAGCAGTTTAGGGTTCCCCGAGACCCAGTACTTC. Translating it yields CASSLGFPETQYF.

This clone is labeled medium-sized. V usage is TRBV27 and J usage is TRBJ1-3; D unresolved. CDR3 size: 16 residues. Per germline, CDR1 MNHEY and CDR2 SMNVEV (reference sequence). V lost 4 bases to trimming and J lost 0 bases, with 13 bases between them. CDR3: CASSSWTGSSGNTIYF. CDR3 nucleotide sequence: TGTGCCAGCAGTTCCTGGACGGGTAGCTCTGGAAACACCATATATTTT.

The chain combines TRBV4-2 with TRBJ2-7, with D unclear. Germline V lookup: CDR1 LGHNA, CDR2 YNFKEQ. V lost 1 base and J 2 bases, leaving 9 bases between the germline ends. The CDR3 is made up of 14 amino acids. CDR3 amino acids: CASSQGERTYEQYF. The DNA of the CDR3 is TGTGCCAGCAGCCAAGGCGAGCGCACCTACGAGCAGTACTTC.